The 10 T cell receptor beta chains below all came from one sample that was sequenced in a study of blood T cell repertoires in COVID-19. Sequenced by immunoSEQ multiplex PCR; TCRdb stores in-frame clones only, minus some. The sample gives roughly 87,000 clones, approximately 85% of which show up once; approximately 2.8% is in the top ten. Sequencing was carried out using peripheral blood. The receptors come from an elderly woman with COVID-19, enrolled during active disease.

Note on this clone: Other DNA sequences in this specimen translate into the identical CDR3. CDR3 DNA: TGTGCCAGCAGCCAAGGGGCGAACACTGAAGCTTTCTTT. Protein: CASSQGANTEAFF. The chain has TRBV3-1 (or the pseudogene TRBV3-2) and TRBJ1-1; D is ambiguous. This CDR3 region has 13 residues. V lost 1 base and J lost 1, with 4 bases in between. CDR1 LGHDT and CDR2 YNNKEL come from the germline V gene (reference sequence).

In nucleotides, the CDR3 is TGTGCCTGGAGCACCAGCGGGGGGGGAGAGACCCAGTACTTC. Its protein product is CAWSTSGGGETQYF. The chain links TRBV30 to TRBJ2-5, with TRBD2 identical over 10 bases. CDR1 is GTSNPN and CDR2 is SVGIG in the germline V gene (reference sequence). The length of the CDR3 is 14 residues. V was clipped by 3 bases and J by 4 bases; unmatched bases: 5.

The chain uses TRBV27 and TRBJ2-7; TRBD2 matches at 9 bases. Trimming removed 2 bases from V and 4 bases from J; junction bases left unmatched: 3. CDR1 and CDR2 from the germline V gene are MNHEY and SMNVEV (reference sequence). CDR3 length: 14 amino acids. The CDR3 nucleotides read TGTGCCAGCAGTTTAACTAGCGGGCGGTACGAGCAGTACTTC. The encoded protein is CASSLTSGRYEQYF.

The V call is TRBV3-1 (or the pseudogene TRBV3-2), the J call TRBJ2-1, with 8 bases lining up with TRBD1. V shed 1 base, J shed 4 bases, and the junction held 9 bases outside the gene matches. The CDR3 has 17 residues. CDR1 and CDR2 (germline): LGHDT, YNNKEL (reference sequence). This CDR3 is CASSQGYFGQGYNEQFF. CDR3 coding DNA: TGTGCCAGCAGCCAAGGGTATTTCGGACAGGGATACAATGAGCAGTTCTTC.

The J gene is TRBJ2-5, the V gene TRBV5-1; TRBD2 agrees at 16 bases. The CDR3 contains 17 residues. V lost 6 bases and J lost 4; bases outside the gene matches: 9. CDR1 and CDR2 from the germline V gene are SGHRS and YFSETQ. The CDR3 is CASNPGTSGRARETQYF. The CDR3 DNA reads as TGCGCCAGCAACCCCGGGACTAGCGGGAGGGCCAGAGAGACCCAGTACTTC.

The J gene is TRBJ1-3, the V gene TRBV9; D gene ambiguous. In germline, CDR1 is SGDLS, CDR2 YYNGEE. Trimming removed 0 bases at V and 0 bases at J, with 16 bases between. The CDR3 runs to 18 residues. Here the CDR3 DNA reads TGTGCCAGCAGCGTAGACCCTGGAGCCCTTCACTCTGGAAACACCATATATTTT. Translating it yields CASSVDPGALHSGNTIYF.

The rearrangement links TRBV18 to TRBJ1-2; TRBD1 matches at 8 bases. Germline V lookup: CDR1 KGHSH, CDR2 LQKENI. V was clipped by 2 bases and J by 7 bases; unmatched bases: 6. The CDR3 has 14 residues. CDR3 nucleotides: TGTGCCAGCTCACCAATACAGGGGGTTAGTGGCTACACCTTC. Translated, it gives CASSPIQGVSGYTF.

The rearrangement uses TRBV7-9 and TRBJ2-6; D possibly corresponds to TRBD1 (6 bases). From germline, CDR1 is SEHNR and CDR2 FQNEAQ (reference sequence). V shed 1 base and J shed 2 bases, with 15 bases lying between them. The CDR3 covers 18 residues. The CDR3 bases are TGTGCCAGCAGCTTAGGTAACCGGGACAAAGCTGGGGCCAACGTCCTGACTTTC. As protein: CASSLGNRDKAGANVLTF.

The CDR3 here is CASSLQVNYGYTF. The CDR3 DNA follows: TGTGCCAGCAGCCTACAGGTGAACTATGGCTACACCTTC. This rearrangement joins TRBV11-1 to TRBJ1-2, with TRBD1 as a possible D gene (5 bases). V dropped 5 bases and J dropped 2 bases, with 9 bases sitting between them. Germline values: CDR1 SGHAT, CDR2 FQDESV (reference sequence). The CDR3 runs 13 residues.

CDR3 nucleotides: TGTGCCAGCAGTGAGGGGCTTCTCTCTGGAAACACCATATATTTT. It specifies CASSEGLLSGNTIYF. The chain couples TRBV25-1 to TRBJ1-3, with D perhaps TRBD1 (5 bases). This CDR3 has 15 residues. The V gene lost 3 bases and the J gene lost 0 bases, with 9 bases spanning the gap. The germline V gene encodes CDR1 MGHDK and CDR2 SYGVNS. Full variable domain (rest looked up from reference TRBV25-1 and TRBJ1-3): EADIYQTPRYLVIGTGKKITLECSQTMGHDKMYWYQQDPGMELHLIHYSYGVNSTEKGDLSSESTVSRIRTEHFPLTLESARPSHTSQYLCASSEGLLSGNTIYFGEGSWLTVV.